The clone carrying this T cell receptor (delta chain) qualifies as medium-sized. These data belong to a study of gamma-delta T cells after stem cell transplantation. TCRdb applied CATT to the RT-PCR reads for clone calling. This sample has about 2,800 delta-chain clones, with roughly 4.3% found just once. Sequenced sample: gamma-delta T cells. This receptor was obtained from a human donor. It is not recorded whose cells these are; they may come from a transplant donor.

CDR3 residues: CACDTVSTGGSTESGELIF. In DNA, the CDR3 is TGTGCCTGTGACACCGTTAGTACTGGGGGATCGACAGAGTCTGGGGAACTCATCTTT. The chain couples TRDV2 to TRDJ1, with TRDD3 matching 10 bases. With V trimmed by 0 bases and J by 9 bases, 21 bases remained unmatched. Germline CDR1 GEAIGNYY, CDR2 EKD. This CDR3 contains 19 residues.